Each of the 22 T cell receptor beta chains below was sequenced from the same sample in a study of cytomegalovirus exposure and HLA in healthy donors. Primers included in the PCR were 60 Vbeta and 13 Jbeta primers. The assay was immunoSEQ multiplex PCR, and TCRdb's table has in-frame clones only and misses some. The sample records some 200,000 clones, about 13% being singletons. Sequenced material: PBMCs. These receptors were collected from a man aged 50-59 years in good health and CMV-seropositive.

The chain recombines TRBV25-1 with TRBJ2-1, with D perhaps TRBD1 (6 bases). Per the germline V gene, CDR1 is MGHDK and CDR2 is SYGVNS. Trimming left V 5 bases short and J 8 bases short, with 16 bases between. The CDR3 contains 14 residues. CDR3 DNA: TGTGCCAGCAGTCTATCCCGACAGGCCGATGAGCAGTTCTTC. Translation gives CASSLSRQADEQFF.

The sample holds a few counts of this clone. V and J are TRBV4-3 and TRBJ1-1; D is undetermined. CDR3 size: 15 residues. The V end was cut by 0 bases, the J end by 4 bases, with 12 bases between. In germline, CDR1 is LGHNA, CDR2 YSLEER. CDR3 sequence reads: CASSQDLEYGTEAFF. The CDR3 bases are TGCGCCAGCAGCCAAGATCTGGAGTATGGCACTGAAGCTTTCTTT.

The J gene is TRBJ2-1, the V gene TRBV11-2; 9 bases align to TRBD2. Germline CDR1 is SGHAT and CDR2 is FQNNGV. V was clipped by 5 bases and J by 4 bases; unmatched bases: 9. The CDR3 extends over 16 amino acids. CDR3 in DNA: TGTGCCAGCAGCAAAATAAGGACTAGCGTTTACAATGAGCAGTTCTTC. Protein: CASSKIRTSVYNEQFF.

This clone came up a few times. The chain joins TRBV7-6 to TRBJ2-2; weak D call: TRBD1 (6 bases). The V end lost 0 bases, the J end lost 1 base, and 9 bases lay between the germline ends. The CDR3 totals 16 residues. Germline V gene sequence: CDR1 SGHVS, CDR2 FNYEAQ. Written as DNA, the CDR3 is TGTGCCAGCAGCTTAGCCGGACAGATGAACACCGGGGAGCTGTTTTTT. Its translation: CASSLAGQMNTGELFF.

This clone turned up a few times. The chain combines TRBV5-1 with TRBJ2-5; TRBD2 might be the D (6 bases). Between the trimmed V and J ends, which lost 2 bases and 2 bases, there was a span of 13 bases. This CDR3 contains 15 residues. The V gene's germline CDR1 is SGHRS and CDR2 YFSETQ. CDR3 DNA sequence: TGCGCCAGCAGCTTCGGGCTAGCGCTTCAAGAGACCCAGTACTTC. It is translated as CASSFGLALQETQYF. The variable domain in full, with the rest retrieved from reference TRBV5-1 and TRBJ2-5, is KAGVTQTPRYLIKTRGQQVTLSCSPISGHRSVSWYQQTPGQGLQFLFEYFSETQRNKGNFPGRFSGRQFSNSRSEMNVSTLELGDSALYLCASSFGLALQETQYFGPGTRLLVL.

This clone was recorded a few times. J is TRBJ2-5 and V is TRBV30; D gene uncertain. CDR3 length equals 11 residues. Germline CDR1 reads GTSNPN; CDR2 reads SVGIG (reference sequence). V dropped 8 bases and J dropped 3 bases, with 10 bases sitting between them. CDR3: CAGAQKETQYF. In DNA, the CDR3 is TGTGCCGGAGCCCAGAAAGAGACCCAGTACTTC.

This clone occurred a few times. The chain uses TRBV7-5 and TRBJ1-1. TRBV7-5 has pseudogene status. CDR3 size: 15 residues. CDR3 residues: CARSLENELWTEAFF. Written as DNA, the CDR3 is TGTGCCAGAAGCCTGGAGAACGAGCTGTGGACTGAAGCTTTCTTT.

The chain has TRBV2 and TRBJ2-7; the match to TRBD2 covers 9 bases. Germline CDR1 reads SNHLY; CDR2 reads FYNNEI. CDR3 length: 15 amino acids. With V trimmed by 5 bases and J by 6 bases, 11 bases remained unmatched. The CDR3: CASSIGASGVAEQYF. CDR3 nucleotide sequence: TGTGCCAGCAGTATTGGAGCTAGCGGGGTTGCCGAGCAGTACTTC.

The rearrangement joins TRBV10-2 to TRBJ1-2; 8 bases fit TRBD1. The V segment lost 3 bases and the J segment 8 bases; nucleotides outside the gene matches: 5. The CDR3 is 13 residues long. Germline CDR1 is WSHSY and CDR2 is SAAADI. The CDR3 DNA reads TGCGCCAGCAGTGACCTGGGGACAGGCGGCTACACCTTC. Protein product: CASSDLGTGGYTF.

DNA of the CDR3: TGTGCCAGCCGCCGGGACTACCAGGCCCATGAGCAGTTCTTC. Its translation: CASRRDYQAHEQFF. The V gene is TRBV6-5, the J gene TRBJ2-1; TRBD2 aligns across 7 bases. The CDR3 covers 14 residues. Per germline, CDR1 MNHEY and CDR2 SVGAGI. V dropped 8 bases and J dropped 8; count of bases not matched to a gene: 12.

This chain connects TRBV28 to TRBJ2-3, with unresolved D. The CDR3 extends over 11 amino acids. V was cut by 5 bases and J by 8 bases, with 8 bases left in between. Germline CDR1 MDHEN, CDR2 SYDVKM. For the CDR3, the DNA is TGTGCCAGCAGTGTGAGTGTTACGCAGTATTTT. It codes for CASSVSVTQYF.

This clone has just a few counts. Other nucleotide sequences in the sample specify the same CDR3. V is TRBV7-3 and J is TRBJ2-1; possible D gene TRBD2, 6 bases. The CDR3 loop spans 15 amino acids. Trimming cost V 2 bases and J 6 bases, with 14 bases left between them. The germline gives CDR1 SGHTA, CDR2 FQGTGA. The CDR3: CASSLGPVGGNEQFF. The CDR3 bases are TGTGCCAGCAGCTTAGGCCCAGTGGGGGGCAATGAGCAGTTCTTC.

The V and J genes are TRBV4-3 and TRBJ2-3, with 9 bases matching TRBD2. The CDR3 consists of 19 residues. V dropped 1 base and J dropped 0; count of bases not matched to a gene: 11. Germline V gene lookup returns CDR1 LGHNA and CDR2 YSLEER. CDR3 loop: CASSQGSGGGKISTDTQYF. In DNA, the CDR3 is TGCGCCAGCAGCCAAGGTAGCGGGGGCGGAAAAATTAGCACAGATACGCAGTATTTT.

This clone was seen a handful of times. The rearrangement links TRBV6-1 to TRBJ1-4, with TRBD1 identical over 10 bases. Trimming cost V 4 bases and J 7 bases; bases outside gene matches: 9. Germline V lookup: CDR1 MNHNS, CDR2 SASEGT. CDR3 length: 16 amino acids. DNA of the CDR3: TGTGCCAGCAGTGCCCGGTTGACAGGGGGCGGTGAAAAACTGTTTTTT. Translated, it gives CASSARLTGGGEKLFF.

The rearrangement uses TRBV15 and TRBJ2-7; D may be TRBD1 (6 bases). The CDR3 sequence is 15 residues long. V was pared by 4 bases and J by 5 bases, with 18 bases between. Germline V lookup: CDR1 LNHNV, CDR2 YYDKDF (reference sequence). CDR3 sequence reads: CATSTGSPQGNEQYF. CDR3 DNA: TGTGCCACCAGCACTGGTAGCCCACAGGGAAACGAGCAGTACTTC.

The gene calls are TRBV25-1 and TRBJ2-1, with a possible D match to TRBD1 (6 bases). Trimming stripped 5 bases from V and 2 bases from J, with 13 bases between. This CDR3 is 15 amino acids long. Germline V gene sequence: CDR1 MGHDK, CDR2 SYGVNS. The CDR3 DNA is TGTGCCAGCAGTATCCCCGGGACAACCTACAATGAGCAGTTCTTC. It specifies CASSIPGTTYNEQFF. The full variable domain, rest sourced from reference TRBV25-1 and TRBJ2-1, is EADIYQTPRYLVIGTGKKITLECSQTMGHDKMYWYQQDPGMELHLIHYSYGVNSTEKGDLSSESTVSRIRTEHFPLTLESARPSHTSQYLCASSIPGTTYNEQFFGPGTRLTVL.

This clone has just a few counts. The V and J genes are TRBV7-2 and TRBJ1-5, with 8 bases identical to TRBD1. The CDR3 runs to 16 residues. CDR1 is SGHTA, CDR2 FQGNSA, per germline. Trimming cost V 0 bases and J 1 base; bases outside gene matches: 2. This CDR3 is CASSLAWTGSNQPQHF. The CDR3 DNA sequence: TGTGCCAGCAGCTTAGCCTGGACAGGGAGCAATCAGCCCCAGCATTTT.

This clone showed up just a few times. This chain uses TRBV6-1 with TRBJ1-1; 10 bases agree with TRBD1. This CDR3 spans 13 amino acids. Germline V gene data show CDR1 as MNHNS and CDR2 as SASEGT. V lost 6 bases, J lost 5 bases, and 3 bases stayed unmatched. This CDR3 is CASRGTGETEAFF. In DNA, the CDR3 is TGTGCCAGCAGGGGGACAGGGGAGACTGAAGCTTTCTTT.

V gene TRBV4-1 combines with J gene TRBJ1-4; D gene ambiguous. The CDR3 contains 15 residues. The V end lost 1 base, the J end lost 8 bases, and 14 bases lay between the germline ends. Germline lookup yields CDR1 MGHRA and CDR2 YSYEKL. The CDR3 bases are TGCGCCAGCAGCCAAGCGAGGCAGTCTCTGGAAAAACTGTTTTTT. It translates to CASSQARQSLEKLFF.

This chain connects TRBV7-2 to TRBJ2-1; no firm D call. Germline V gene lookup returns CDR1 SGHTA and CDR2 FQGNSA. This CDR3 has 16 amino acids. The V end was cut by 1 base, the J end by 7 bases, with 17 bases between. CDR3 in amino acids: CASSLVVSRDGNEQFF. The DNA for the CDR3 is TGTGCCAGCAGCTTAGTAGTTAGCAGAGATGGGAATGAGCAGTTCTTC.

This clone was observed a handful of times. The gene calls are TRBV18 and TRBJ2-7; the D gene could be TRBD1 or TRBD2 (5 bases each). Trimming removed 2 bases at V and 7 bases at J, with 15 bases between. CDR1 is KGHSH and CDR2 is LQKENI in the germline V gene. The CDR3 is 14 amino acids. The CDR3 reads CASSPGGGSGEQYV. The CDR3 bases are TGTGCCAGCTCACCAGGTGGGGGATCAGGGGAGCAGTACGTC.

The chain is built from TRBV15 and TRBJ1-4; D uncertain. This CDR3 comprises 16 residues. CDR1 is LNHNV, CDR2 YYDKDF, per germline (reference sequence). V was cut by 0 bases and J by 0 bases, with 8 bases left in between. The CDR3, as DNA: TGTGCCACCAGCAGAGATCCCAGGTCAACTAATGAAAAACTGTTTTTT. As protein: CATSRDPRSTNEKLFF.